The 8 T cell receptor beta chains below were found in one sample sequenced in a study of T cells in narcolepsy. Some clones are missing from TCRdb's copy, which holds only in-frame ones; the method was immunoSEQ multiplex PCR. The sample holds 15,000 to 16,000 clones; roughly 85% are singletons and the top ten take over 30%. Sequencing used memory (CD45RA-) CD4+ T cells from blood. Source of these receptors: a human donor in good health.

This CDR3 is CASTWGSASPLHF. The CDR3 DNA follows: TGCGCCAGCACGTGGGGGAGTGCTTCACCCCTCCACTTT. The chain has TRBV5-1 and TRBJ1-6; a weak D match, TRBD1 (5 bases). Germline lookup yields CDR1 SGHRS and CDR2 YFSETQ. V lost 6 bases, J lost 9 bases, and 13 bases lay in between. This CDR3 region has 13 residues. Drawing the rest from reference TRBV5-1 and TRBJ1-6, the complete variable domain is KAGVTQTPRYLIKTRGQQVTLSCSPISGHRSVSWYQQTPGQGLQFLFEYFSETQRNKGNFPGRFSGRQFSNSRSEMNVSTLELGDSALYLCASTWGSASPLHFGNGTRLTVT.

The genes are TRBV5-6 and TRBJ2-1, with D tentatively TRBD1 (5 bases). V was clipped by 3 bases and J by 8 bases, with 18 bases between them. The CDR3 consists of 15 residues. Germline CDR1 SGHDT, CDR2 YYEEEE. CDR3 sequence: CASSSLAGQRDEQFF. The CDR3 bases are TGTGCCAGCAGCTCCCTGGCAGGGCAGCGCGATGAGCAGTTCTTC.

The chain has TRBV11-2 and TRBJ1-1, with D maybe TRBD1 (5 bases). Trimming cost V 3 bases and J 1 base, with 12 bases left between them. Germline values: CDR1 SGHAT, CDR2 FQNNGV. The CDR3 covers 15 residues. For the CDR3, the DNA is TGTGCCAGCAGCTTGGGGCGGGGGTCGAACACTGAAGCTTTCTTT. Protein product: CASSLGRGSNTEAFF.

In this sample, this clone turned up a few times. The chain joins TRBV21-1 to TRBJ2-7. TRBV21-1 is labeled a pseudogene. The CDR3 covers 13 residues. For the CDR3, the DNA is TGTGCCAGCTCCCGGGACGGGTCCTACGAGCAGTACTTC. Its translation is CASSRDGSYEQYF.

The rearrangement joins TRBV6-1 to TRBJ2-5, with D possibly being TRBD1 (5 bases). V dropped 7 bases and J dropped 2 bases, with 11 bases sitting between them. The CDR3 extends over 13 amino acids. Germline lookup yields CDR1 MNHNS and CDR2 SASEGT. The CDR3 DNA is TGTGCCAGCACCTCGACAGCTCAAGAGACCCAGTACTTC. Its translation is CASTSTAQETQYF.

The CDR3 reads CASSQEREGYNEQFF. The CDR3 region has the DNA TGTGCCAGCAGCCAAGAGCGGGAGGGGTACAATGAGCAGTTCTTC. The genes are TRBV4-2 and TRBJ2-1; TRBD2 agrees at 9 bases. The V segment lost 0 bases and the J segment 4 bases; nucleotides outside the gene matches: 1. This CDR3 spans 15 amino acids. Germline values: CDR1 LGHNA, CDR2 YNFKEQ.

The rearrangement joins TRBV19 to TRBJ2-1; D gene ambiguous. The length of the CDR3 is 13 residues. Trimming stripped 5 bases from V and 7 bases from J, with 12 bases between. Germline assignment: CDR1 LNHDA and CDR2 SQIVND (reference sequence). DNA of the CDR3: TGTGCCAGTAGTGCCCGAGCAGATAATGAGCAGTTCTTC. It yields the protein CASSARADNEQFF.

The chain recombines TRBV30 with TRBJ2-7; a possible D gene is TRBD1 (6 bases). The CDR3 runs 15 residues. V lost 0 bases to trimming and J lost 0 bases, with 12 bases between them. In germline, CDR1 is GTSNPN, CDR2 SVGIG (reference sequence). CDR3: CAWSVGAGVSYEQYF. CDR3 nucleotide sequence: TGTGCCTGGAGTGTGGGGGCAGGGGTCTCCTACGAGCAGTACTTC.